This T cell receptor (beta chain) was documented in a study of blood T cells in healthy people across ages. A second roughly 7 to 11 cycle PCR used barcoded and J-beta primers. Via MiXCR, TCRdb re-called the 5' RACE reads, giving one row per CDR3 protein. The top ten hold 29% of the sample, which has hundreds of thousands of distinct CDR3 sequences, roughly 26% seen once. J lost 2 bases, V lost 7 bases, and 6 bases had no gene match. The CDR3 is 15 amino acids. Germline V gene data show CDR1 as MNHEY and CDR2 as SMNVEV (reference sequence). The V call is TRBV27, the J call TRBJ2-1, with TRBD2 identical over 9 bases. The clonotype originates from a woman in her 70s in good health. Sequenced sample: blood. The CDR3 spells CASTLAGATYNEQFF. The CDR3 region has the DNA TGTGCCAGCACCTTAGCGGGAGCTACCTACAATGAGCAGTTCTTC.